The rows below give T cell receptor beta chains drawn from one sample of a study of shared clonotypes between healthy human individuals. Libraries were prepared by immunoSEQ multiplex PCR; TCRdb keeps only in-frame clonotypes and omits some of them. The sample consists of 400,000 to 600,000 clones, 79% of them appearing once. Sequenced material: PBMCs. Receptor source: a woman aged 40 to 50 in good health. Some clones in this sample may be carry-over from other donors' samples. Both conserved end residues are part of each CDR3. Fields, in order: clone size, V gene, CDR3 protein. Some rows mark clone size as missing; the rest say once, few, many or name a class of expanded clone.

- TRBV15 CATSRDRGVWGTEAFF
- TRBV5-1 CASSNDRPGNTIYF
- TRBV5-5 CASSLASGDGNQPQHF
- TRBV6-5 CASSYLVVGNTGELFF
- TRBV9 CASSVASQETQYF
- TRBV4-3 CASSQDQWGGQYGYTF
once TRBV7-2 CASSLRTGGNTEAFF
- TRBV27 CASNPSSTTEQFF
- TRBV5-1 CASSLGGEETQYF
once TRBV28 CATRLDRVSEKLFF
once TRBV4-2 CASSQATREAGNNEQFF
few TRBV30 CAWSRQAEAFF
- TRBV5-1 CASSLAPGPIAETQYF
- TRBV11-2 CASSSIAGGGTDTQYF
- TRBV5-6 CASSFGPLTTSNQPQHF
- TRBV11-2 CASSLDREDEQFF
- TRBV6-5 CASSYSTGGGIQYF
- TRBV29-1 CSVGTNTEAFF
- TRBV18 CASSPNQAQGFGTGELFF
- TRBV18 CASSGPGGETQYF
- TRBV7-2 CASSLRGTGVGNTIYF
- TRBV5-1 CASSSGSGSAGELFF
- TRBV27 CASSLTPSGITDTQYF
- TRBV5-4 CAWGQTGYYGYTF
few TRBV27 CASSTVGGKGWTDTQYF